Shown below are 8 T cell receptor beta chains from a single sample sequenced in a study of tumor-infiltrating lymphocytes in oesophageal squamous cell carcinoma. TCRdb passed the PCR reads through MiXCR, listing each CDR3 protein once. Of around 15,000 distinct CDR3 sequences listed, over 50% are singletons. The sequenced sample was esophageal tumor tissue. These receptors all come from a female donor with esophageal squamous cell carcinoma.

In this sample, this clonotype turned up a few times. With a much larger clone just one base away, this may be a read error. CDR3 protein: CASSPTGASGRMNEQYF. CDR3 DNA: TGTGCCAGCAGCCCTACCGGGGCCTCCGGGCGGATGAATGAGCAGTACTTC. The chain joins TRBV5-6 to TRBJ2-7; either TRBD1 or TRBD2 may supply D (5 bases each). The germline gives CDR1 SGHDT, CDR2 YYEEEE. Trimming cost V 4 bases and J 7 bases, with 27 bases left between them. The CDR3 is 17 amino acids.

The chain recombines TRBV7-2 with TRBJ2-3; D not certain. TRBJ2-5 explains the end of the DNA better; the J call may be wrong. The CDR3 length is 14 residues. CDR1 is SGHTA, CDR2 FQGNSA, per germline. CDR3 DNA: TGTGCCAGCAGCCCCGGTTCAACACGTGGGACCCAGTACTTC. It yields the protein CASSPGSTRGTQYF.

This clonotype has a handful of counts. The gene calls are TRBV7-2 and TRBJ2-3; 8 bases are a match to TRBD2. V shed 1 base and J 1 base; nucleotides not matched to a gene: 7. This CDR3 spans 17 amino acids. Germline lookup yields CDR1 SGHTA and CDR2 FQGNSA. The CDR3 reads CASSLVREGDGTDTQYF. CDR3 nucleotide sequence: TGTGCCAGCAGCTTAGTTCGGGAGGGGGACGGCACAGATACGCAGTATTTT.

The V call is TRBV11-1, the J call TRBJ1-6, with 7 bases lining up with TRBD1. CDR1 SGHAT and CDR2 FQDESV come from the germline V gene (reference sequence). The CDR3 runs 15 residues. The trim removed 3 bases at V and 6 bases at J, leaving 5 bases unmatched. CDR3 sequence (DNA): TGTGCCAGCAGCTTTAGGGGGCTAGGTAATTCACCCCTCCACTTT. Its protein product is CASSFRGLGNSPLHF.

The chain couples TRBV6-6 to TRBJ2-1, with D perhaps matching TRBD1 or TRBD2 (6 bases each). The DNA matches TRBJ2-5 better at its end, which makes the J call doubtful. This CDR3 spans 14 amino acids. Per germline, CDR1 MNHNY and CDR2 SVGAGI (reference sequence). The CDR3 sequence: CASSYWGARETQYF. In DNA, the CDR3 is TGTGCCAGCAGTTACTGGGGGGCGCGGGAGACCCAGTACTTC.

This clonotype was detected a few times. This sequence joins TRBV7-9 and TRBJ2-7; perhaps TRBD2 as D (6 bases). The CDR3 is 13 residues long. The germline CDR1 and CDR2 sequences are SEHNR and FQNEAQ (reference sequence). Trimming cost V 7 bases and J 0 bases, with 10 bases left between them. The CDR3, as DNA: TGTGCCAGCATCGGCGGGACCTCCTACGAGCAGTACTTC. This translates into CASIGGTSYEQYF. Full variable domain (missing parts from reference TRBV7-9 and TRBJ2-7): DTGVSQNPRHKITKRGQNVTFRCDPISEHNRLYWYRQTLGQGPEFLTYFQNEAQLEKSRLLSDRFSAERPKGSFSTLEIQRTEQGDSAMYLCASIGGTSYEQYFGPGTRLTVT.

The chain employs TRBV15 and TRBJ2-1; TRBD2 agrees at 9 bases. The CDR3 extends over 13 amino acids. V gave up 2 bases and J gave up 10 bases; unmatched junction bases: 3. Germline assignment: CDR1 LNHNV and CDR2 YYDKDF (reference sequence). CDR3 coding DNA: TGTGCCACCAGCAGAATAGCGGGAGAAGAGCAGTTCTTC. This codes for CATSRIAGEEQFF.

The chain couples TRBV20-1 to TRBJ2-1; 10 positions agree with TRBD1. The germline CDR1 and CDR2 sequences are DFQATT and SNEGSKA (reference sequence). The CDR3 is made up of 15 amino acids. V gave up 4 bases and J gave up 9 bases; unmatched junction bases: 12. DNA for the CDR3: TGCAGTGCTACCCCCGTGACAGGGGGCGAGGCTGAGCAGTTCTTC. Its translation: CSATPVTGGEAEQFF.